This T cell receptor beta chain was found in a study of radiotherapy plus CTLA-4 blockade in lung cancer. Notes on the study in general: Alongside interferon-beta, early blood T cell clone dynamics were reportedly the best predictor of response.

J was trimmed by 2 bases and V by 3 bases; bases with no gene match: 4. This CDR3 has 15 residues. CDR1 and CDR2 (germline): ENHRY, SYGVKD. TCRdb's table, derived via immunoSEQ multiplex PCR, lists solely in-frame clones and lacks some. This sample has tens of thousands of clones, with roughly 80% found just once. As regards this clone: What it binds is unknown.

The sequence derives from a human donor with non-small cell lung cancer who had stable disease on radiotherapy plus ipilimumab. The rearrangement joins TRBV10-3 to TRBJ1-1, with 9 bases identical to TRBD1. Sequencing was performed on peripheral blood, taken from a patient treated with radiotherapy plus ipilimumab. Written as DNA, the CDR3 is TGTGCCATCAGTGATTCGACAGGGGGTAACACTGAAGCTTTCTTT. Its protein product is CAISDSTGGNTEAFF.